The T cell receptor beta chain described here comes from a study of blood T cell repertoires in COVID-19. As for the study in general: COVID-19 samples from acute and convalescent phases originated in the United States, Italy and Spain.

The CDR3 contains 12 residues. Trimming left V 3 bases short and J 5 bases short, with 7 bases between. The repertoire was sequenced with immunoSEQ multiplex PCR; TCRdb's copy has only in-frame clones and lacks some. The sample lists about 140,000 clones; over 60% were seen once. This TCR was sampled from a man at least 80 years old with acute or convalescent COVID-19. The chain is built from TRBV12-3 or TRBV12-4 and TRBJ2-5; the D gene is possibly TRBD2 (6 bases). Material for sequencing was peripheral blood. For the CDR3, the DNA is TGTGCCAGCAGTTTGGAGGGGGAGACCCAGTACTTC. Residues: CASSLEGETQYF.